A selection of T cell receptor beta chains follows, all from one sample in a study of T cell responses to AZD1222 COVID-19 vaccine. Produced via immunoSEQ multiplex PCR; TCRdb's table is partial and in-frame only. The sample has about 180,000 clones, 90% seen once. Here the sequenced sample was peripheral blood, taken on day 0 of AZD1222 vaccination. These receptors were taken from an adult in good health. CDR3s include the opening cysteine and the closing phenylalanine or tryptophan. For some rows the clone size is stated as once, few or many, or as a class when expanded; others skip it.

CDR3aa,abundance,v_gene
CASSIGYNSNQPQHF,NA,TRBV19
CATKSGSNSPLHF,NA,TRBV19
CASISKGTIGRGAFF,few,TRBV28
CASSIGGNTEAFF,NA,TRBV6-2/TRBV6-3
CASSPTGFSYEQYF,NA,TRBV18
CAMSGQGYEQYF,NA,TRBV6-5
CASSPGTASNQPQHF,NA,TRBV28
CSVEETYRTDTQYF,NA,TRBV29-1
CASSQSWTDYEQYF,once,TRBV23-1
CASSLGLDRVRAGEAFF,once,TRBV7-2
CASSLGDRATDGYTF,once,TRBV7-8
CATDRPSNQPQHF,NA,TRBV27
CASSLDLAGARAFF,NA,TRBV11-3
CASSLISGQGTGSPLHF,NA,TRBV5-5
CASSFYRDGEKLFF,NA,TRBV27
CSVEGRMTSGGTSYNEQFF,few,TRBV29-1
CASSLAGGGRSPLHF,NA,TRBV5-1
CASSPSTGGLSYEKLFF,NA,TRBV4-2
CASRTTGSGYGYTF,NA,TRBV19
CSVGAGVEQFF,NA,TRBV29-1
CASSPKAGGYEQYF,NA,TRBV9
CASSTYTTGDTEAFF,NA,TRBV7-8
CASSVTGRVGTGELFF,NA,TRBV6-1
CASSPSGGRTDTQYF,NA,TRBV6-5
CASSKAITEAFF,NA,TRBV6-1
CASSRDSGTGPGTQYF,NA,TRBV5-1
CASSLRDLGDYGYTF,NA,TRBV5-4
CASSLAGRPLGRAFF,NA,TRBV7-9
CASSLAQGSPGELFF,NA,TRBV11-3
CASSLDRTYGYTF,NA,TRBV5-1
CATSDKTGQGQPQHF,NA,TRBV24-1
CASSLSGGGITEAFF,NA,TRBV27
CAISESRTGTRNEKLFF,once,TRBV10-3
CASSDSTSGGADTQYF,few,TRBV6-4
CASSSGTGRYNEQFF,NA,TRBV7-8
CASSLVAGVETQYF,NA,TRBV5-1
CASSRQGVFHNEQFF,NA,TRBV27
CASSIQGRYQETQYF,once,TRBV5-1
CASLSGSALEETQYF,NA,TRBV11-3
CASSQDRQGLNSPLHF,NA,TRBV4-2
CASSLGQGGGGMNTEAFF,NA,TRBV7-2
CASSPGGSRTNEKLFF,NA,TRBV18
CASSLATSGGAGELFF,NA,TRBV5-1
CASSQDRSGAGGRYYYGYTF,few,TRBV4-2
CASSLQMGTEAFF,NA,TRBV7-2
CASSWGTSGWGTDTQYF,NA,TRBV5-1
CASSPRQGYNEQFF,NA,TRBV11-3
CASSLIGSNQPQHF,NA,TRBV28
CASTTRRANYGYTF,NA,TRBV28
CASTPGNTEAFF,NA,TRBV6-5
CASSLMAGAHEQYF,NA,TRBV28